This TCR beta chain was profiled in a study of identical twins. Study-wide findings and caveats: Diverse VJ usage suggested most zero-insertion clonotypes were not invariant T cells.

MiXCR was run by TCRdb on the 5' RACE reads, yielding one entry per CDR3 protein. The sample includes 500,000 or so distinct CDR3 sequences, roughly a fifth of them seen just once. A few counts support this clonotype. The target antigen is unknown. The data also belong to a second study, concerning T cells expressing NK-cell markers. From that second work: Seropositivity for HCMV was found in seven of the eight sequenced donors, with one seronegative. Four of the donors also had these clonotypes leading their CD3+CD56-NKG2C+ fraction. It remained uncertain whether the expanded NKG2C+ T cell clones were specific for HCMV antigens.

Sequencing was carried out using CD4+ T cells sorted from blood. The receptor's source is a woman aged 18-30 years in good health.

The CDR3 reads CAISPNTGPYGYTF. The CDR3 bases are TGTGCCATCAGTCCGAATACAGGTCCCTATGGCTACACCTTC. The chain recombines TRBV10-3 with TRBJ1-2; a weak D match, TRBD1 (5 bases). Germline V CDR1 and CDR2: ENHRY, SYGVKD. Trimming shortened V by 5 bases and J by 4 bases, and 14 bases separated the two germline ends. This CDR3 spans 14 amino acids.